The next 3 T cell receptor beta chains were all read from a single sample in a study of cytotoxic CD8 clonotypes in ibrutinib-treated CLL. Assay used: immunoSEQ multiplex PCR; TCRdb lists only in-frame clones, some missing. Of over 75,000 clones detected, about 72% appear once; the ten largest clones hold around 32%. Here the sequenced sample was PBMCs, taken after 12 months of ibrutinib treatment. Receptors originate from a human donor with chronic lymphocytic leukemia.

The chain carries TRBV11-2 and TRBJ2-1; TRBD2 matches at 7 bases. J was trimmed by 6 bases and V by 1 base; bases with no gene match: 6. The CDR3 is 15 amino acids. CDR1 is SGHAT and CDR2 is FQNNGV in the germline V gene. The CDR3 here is CASSLGEAGINEQFF. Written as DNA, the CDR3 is TGTGCCAGCAGCTTAGGGGAAGCGGGGATCAATGAGCAGTTCTTC.

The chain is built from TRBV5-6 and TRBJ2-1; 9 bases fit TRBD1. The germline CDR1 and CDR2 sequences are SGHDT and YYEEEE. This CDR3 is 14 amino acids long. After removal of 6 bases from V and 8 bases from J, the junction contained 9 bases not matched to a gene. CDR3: CASTVPGQGHEQFF. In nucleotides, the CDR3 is TGTGCCAGCACCGTCCCGGGACAGGGTCATGAGCAGTTCTTC.

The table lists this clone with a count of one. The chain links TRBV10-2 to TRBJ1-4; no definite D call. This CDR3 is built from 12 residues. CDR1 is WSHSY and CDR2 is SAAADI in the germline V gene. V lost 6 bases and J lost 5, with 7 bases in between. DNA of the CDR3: TGCGCCAGCAGCCATCAAAATGAAAAACTGTTTTTT. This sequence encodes CASSHQNEKLFF.